Following are 8 T cell receptor beta chains from one sample sequenced in a study of blood T cell repertoires in COVID-19. Sequencing used immunoSEQ multiplex PCR; TCRdb keeps in-frame clones, though not all of them. Seen here are fewer than 35,000 clones, roughly nine tenths observed once, and the top ten hold approximately 9.6%. The sequenced sample consisted of peripheral blood. Receptor source: a human donor with active COVID-19. The donor label of this sample is uncertain.

The rearrangement uses TRBV24-1 and TRBJ2-3; 15 positions agree with TRBD2. Germline V gives CDR1 KGHDR, CDR2 SFDVKD. J gave up 3 bases and V 3 bases, and 0 bases lay outside the gene matches. The length of the CDR3 is 16 residues. CDR3 sequence (DNA): TGTGCCACCAGTGATGGACTAGCGGGGGGGACAGATACGCAGTATTTT. Translated, it gives CATSDGLAGGTDTQYF.

V is TRBV7-2 and J is TRBJ2-5, with 10 bases identical to TRBD1. The CDR3 extends over 15 amino acids. The germline gives CDR1 SGHTA, CDR2 FQGNSA. V lost 6 bases to trimming and J lost 5 bases; unmatched junction nucleotides: 9. Written as DNA, the CDR3 is TGTGCCAGCAGTTTTAGACAGGGGGCTGGGGAGACCCAGTACTTC. Translating gives CASSFRQGAGETQYF.

The V call is TRBV2, the J call TRBJ2-1; 7 positions agree with TRBD2. CDR1 and CDR2 from the germline V gene are SNHLY and FYNNEI. CDR3 size: 17 residues. V trimming: 5 bases; J trimming: 0 bases; junction bases outside the gene matches: 10. The CDR3 DNA sequence: TGTGCCAGCAGTTCGATGCCCGGGACTATCTCCTACAATGAGCAGTTCTTC. It codes for CASSSMPGTISYNEQFF.

The chain combines TRBV21-1 with TRBJ1-2. TRBV21-1 is designated a pseudogene. The CDR3 runs 11 residues. The CDR3 is CASSSPRGYTF. The CDR3 coding sequence is TGTGCCAGCAGCTCCCCTCGTGGCTACACCTTC.

The chain joins TRBV12-3 or TRBV12-4 to TRBJ2-1; D is perhaps TRBD1 (6 bases). V gave up 5 bases and J gave up 7 bases, with 9 bases separating them. The CDR3 covers 12 residues. This CDR3 is CASSIGQNEQFF. The CDR3 DNA is TGTGCCAGCAGTATCGGACAGAATGAGCAGTTCTTC.

This chain connects TRBV7-6 to TRBJ1-1, with 9 bases aligning to TRBD1. Germline-derived CDR1 and CDR2 are SGHVS and FNYEAQ. The CDR3 consists of 16 residues. Trimming took 1 base from V and 0 from J; bases not matched to a gene: 3. Here the CDR3 reads CASSLGTGEVNTEAFF. CDR3 in DNA: TGTGCCAGCAGCTTAGGGACAGGGGAAGTGAACACTGAAGCTTTCTTT.

The chain recombines TRBV28 with TRBJ2-3; 8 nucleotides line up with TRBD2. This CDR3 spans 16 amino acids. The V segment lost 2 bases and the J segment 2 bases; nucleotides outside the gene matches: 6. The germline gives CDR1 MDHEN, CDR2 SYDVKM. In DNA, the CDR3 is TGTGCCAGCAGTTTAATGGAGCGGGAGTACACAGATACGCAGTATTTT. Translated, it gives CASSLMEREYTDTQYF.

This clone was detected a few times. The chain couples TRBV10-1 to TRBJ1-3, with D possibly being TRBD1 (5 bases). This CDR3 comprises 19 residues. The germline V and J ends were trimmed by 2 bases and 2 bases, with 22 bases remaining between them. Germline V gene lookup returns CDR1 WNHNN and CDR2 SYGVQD (reference sequence). CDR3: CASSEVRLPGLSAGNTIYF. CDR3 DNA sequence: TGCGCCAGCAGTGAGGTAAGGCTTCCAGGGTTATCAGCTGGAAACACCATATATTTT.